The entry below describes one T cell receptor (beta chain). The method was immunoSEQ multiplex PCR; TCRdb's version includes in-frame clones alone and lacks a portion of them. The sample carries roughly 60,000 clones, 65% to 80% recorded once. These data are taken from a study of T cell responses to AZD1222 COVID-19 vaccine. From germline, CDR1 is KGHSH and CDR2 LQKENI. The CDR3 covers 14 residues. V lost 2 bases to trimming and J lost 3 bases, with 8 bases between them. The receptor comes from an adult who received the AZD1222 COVID-19 vaccine. The sample in question was peripheral blood, obtained 28 days after the second AZD1222 dose. The rearrangement links TRBV18 to TRBJ2-1; D is perhaps TRBD2 (5 bases). CDR3 sequence reads: CASSPASIYNEQFF. As DNA, the CDR3 is TGTGCCAGCTCACCAGCTAGCATCTACAATGAGCAGTTCTTC. The full variable domain, rest sourced from reference TRBV18 and TRBJ2-1, is NAGVMQNPRHLVRRRGQEARLRCSPMKGHSHVYWYRQLPEEGLKFMVYLQKENIIDESGMPKERFSAEFPKEGPSILRIQQVVRGDSAAYFCASSPASIYNEQFFGPGTRLTVL.